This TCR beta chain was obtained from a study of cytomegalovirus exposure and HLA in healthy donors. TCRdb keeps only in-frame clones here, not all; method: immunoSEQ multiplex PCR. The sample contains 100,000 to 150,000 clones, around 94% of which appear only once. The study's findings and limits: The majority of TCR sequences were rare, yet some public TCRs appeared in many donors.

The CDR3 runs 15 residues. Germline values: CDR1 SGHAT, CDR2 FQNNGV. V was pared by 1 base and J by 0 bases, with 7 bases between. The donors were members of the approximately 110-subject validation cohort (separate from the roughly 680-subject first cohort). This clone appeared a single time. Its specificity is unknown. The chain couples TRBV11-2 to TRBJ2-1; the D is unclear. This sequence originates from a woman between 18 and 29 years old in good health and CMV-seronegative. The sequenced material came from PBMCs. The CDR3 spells CASSLVPSSYNEQFF. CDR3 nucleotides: TGTGCCAGCAGCTTAGTGCCGAGCTCCTACAATGAGCAGTTCTTC.